This passage covers 24 T cell receptor beta chains from one sample sequenced in a study of neurological immune-mediated disorders (dated by TCRdb to about 2019). The receptor library was made with 5' RACE. TCRdb lists the instrument as Illumina HiSeq 2500. In TCRdb, the public reads were trimmed at Q25 with fastp and aligned with MiXCR, with productive beta chains retained. Under each unique CDR3 protein, matching rows form one entry showing the most common genes and DNA. The sample table lists about 33,000 distinct CDR3 sequences, approximately 1.6% of them with a count of one. The top ten hold about 9.3% of the sample. The specimen was PBMCs. The receptors were sampled from a woman younger than 45 with multiple sclerosis.

This clonotype was detected ten times or more. The CDR3 DNA sequence: TGCAGTGCTAGCGTCGTAGATACGCAGTATTTT. It specifies CSASVVDTQYF. The gene calls are TRBV20-1 and TRBJ2-3, with D unclear. CDR3 length equals 11 residues. V lost 3 bases and J lost 5, with 6 bases in between. Germline CDR1 DFQATT, CDR2 SNEGSKA (reference sequence).

This clonotype was observed at least ten times. At one of its ends the junction is not consistent with the germline gene, which may arise from a read error. This sequence joins TRBV7-2 and TRBJ2-1, with D perhaps being TRBD1 or TRBD2 (6 bases each). Looked up from germline, CDR1 is SGHTA and CDR2 is FQGNSA. This CDR3 region has 15 residues. CDR3 residues: CASSLGGASNNEQFF. Here the CDR3 DNA reads TGTGCCAGCAGCTTAGGGGGGGCCTCCAACAATGAGCAGTTCTTC.

The table lists this clonotype with many counts. The rearrangement uses TRBV7-9 and TRBJ1-2; D is possibly TRBD1 (6 bases). The CDR3 consists of 14 residues. Germline CDR1 reads SEHNR; CDR2 reads FQNEAQ (reference sequence). Trimming stripped 2 bases from V and 5 bases from J, with 12 bases between. The CDR3 sequence: CASSLSSTGYGYTF. The CDR3 bases are TGTGCCAGCAGCTTATCTTCGACAGGTTATGGCTACACCTTC.

At least ten counts were recorded for this clonotype. V gene TRBV7-9 combines with J gene TRBJ1-1, with TRBD1 as a possible D gene (5 bases). Germline CDR1 is SEHNR and CDR2 is FQNEAQ (reference sequence). V was clipped by 7 bases and J by 3 bases, with 15 bases between them. CDR3 length: 14 amino acids. CDR3 nucleotide sequence: TGTGCCAGCAACATTGGGGGGGGAGACACTGAAGCTTTCTTT. It translates to CASNIGGGDTEAFF.

Ten or more counts support this clonotype. The chain combines TRBV10-3 with TRBJ2-7; TRBD1 matches at 10 bases. This CDR3 is built from 15 residues. CDR1 is ENHRY and CDR2 is SYGVKD in the germline V gene. The junction had 9 bases not matched to a gene; V was cut back by 6 bases and J by 4 bases. CDR3 in amino acids: CAIRDTGTGVYEQYF. DNA for the CDR3: TGTGCCATCAGGGATACCGGGACAGGGGTTTACGAGCAGTACTTC.

Turning to this clonotype: A much bigger clone sits one base away, suggesting this may be a read error. The conserved phenylalanine or tryptophan normally closing the CDR3 is absent here, so this likely arose from a read error. The chain employs TRBV4-1 and TRBJ2-7; 8 nucleotides agree with TRBD2. The J segment lost 0 bases and the V segment lost 0 bases, leaving 4 bases of the junction unmatched. This CDR3 has 16 residues. The V gene's germline CDR1 is MGHRA and CDR2 YSYEKL. The CDR3 coding sequence is TGCGCCAGCAGCCAAGAACAGCGGGGGAGCTCCTACGAGCAGTACATC. Its protein product is CASSQEQRGSSYEQYI.

This clonotype was counted at least ten times. The genes are TRBV6-4 and TRBJ2-1, with 10 bases fitting TRBD2. CDR1 MRHNA and CDR2 SNTAGT come from the germline V gene. V was pared by 6 bases and J by 3 bases, with 5 bases of the junction left unmatched. This CDR3 contains 15 residues. As DNA, the CDR3 is TGTGCCAGCAGCGCCGGGACTAGCGTCTACAATGAGCAGTTCTTC. Protein product: CASSAGTSVYNEQFF.

This clonotype was seen at least ten times. V and J are TRBV9 and TRBJ1-2; TRBD1 agrees at 7 bases. The V gene end was trimmed by 0 bases and the J gene end by 7 bases; junction bases not matched to a gene: 12. The germline V gene has CDR1 SGDLS and CDR2 YYNGEE. CDR3 length equals 16 residues. CDR3 protein: CASSVGPTPGTAGYTF. DNA for the CDR3: TGTGCCAGCAGCGTAGGCCCCACTCCCGGGACAGCTGGCTACACCTTC.

This clonotype was seen repeatedly, ten times or more. The genes are TRBV20-1 and TRBJ1-4; 8 nucleotides agree with TRBD1. This CDR3 contains 14 residues. V was clipped by 0 bases and J by 10 bases; unmatched bases: 7. Germline V lookup: CDR1 DFQATT, CDR2 SNEGSKA (reference sequence). The CDR3 reads CSARDRTTGAKLFF. CDR3 in DNA: TGCAGTGCTAGAGATAGGACGACAGGGGCAAAACTGTTTTTT.

This clonotype came up many times. The chain carries TRBV29-1 and TRBJ2-5, with a tentative D call TRBD1 (5 bases). CDR1 SQVTM and CDR2 ANQGSEA come from the germline V gene. The CDR3 sequence is 11 residues long. V lost 4 bases, J lost 5 bases, and 8 bases lay in between. CDR3 nucleotides: TGCAGCGTTGTAGGGGCGGAGACCCAGTACTTC. Translation gives CSVVGAETQYF.

This clonotype was picked up many times. The chain links TRBV5-1 to TRBJ2-5; TRBD2 agrees at 8 bases. Trimming removed 4 bases from V and 4 bases from J; junction bases left unmatched: 12. Germline-derived CDR1 and CDR2 are SGHRS and YFSETQ. The CDR3 sequence is 16 residues long. CDR3 sequence: CASSPRGGGGLETQYF. CDR3 bases: TGCGCCAGCAGCCCCAGAGGTGGCGGGGGGCTAGAGACCCAGTACTTC.

In this sample, this clonotype turned up many times. The rearrangement joins TRBV29-1 to TRBJ2-1, with 7 nucleotides matching TRBD1. Per the germline V gene, CDR1 is SQVTM and CDR2 is ANQGSEA. J lost 6 bases, V lost 2 bases, and 1 base had no gene match. The length of the CDR3 is 12 residues. The CDR3 is CSVERGRNEQFF. As DNA, the CDR3 is TGCAGCGTTGAAAGGGGGCGCAATGAGCAGTTCTTC.

This clonotype was counted at least ten times. The chain couples TRBV5-1 to TRBJ2-2, with D maybe TRBD1 (5 bases). Germline V lookup: CDR1 SGHRS, CDR2 YFSETQ. CDR3 length: 15 amino acids. V lost 0 bases and J 1 base, leaving 7 bases between the germline ends. CDR3 loop: CASSLGQRNTGELFF. The CDR3 nucleotides read TGCGCCAGCAGCTTGGGACAGCGGAACACCGGGGAGCTGTTTTTT.

This clonotype has a count of ten or more. The rearrangement uses TRBV6-6 and TRBJ1-3, with no clear D. The CDR3 is 14 residues long. CDR1 and CDR2 (germline): MNHNY, SVGAGI (reference sequence). The V and J ends lost 4 bases and 4 bases respectively, with 11 bases between them. The DNA of the CDR3 is TGTGCCAGCAGTTGGGGTCTCTCGGGAAACACCATATATTTT. Translated: CASSWGLSGNTIYF.

There are many counts of this clonotype. The chain is built from TRBV20-1 and TRBJ2-7, with 7 nucleotides matching TRBD2. Germline V gives CDR1 DFQATT, CDR2 SNEGSKA (reference sequence). V trimming: 1 base; J trimming: 6 bases; junction bases outside the gene matches: 9. This CDR3 contains 14 residues. In nucleotides, the CDR3 is TGCAGTGCTAGAGGACTAGCTTCACGTCGCGAGCAGTACTTC. It encodes CSARGLASRREQYF.

This clonotype was seen at least ten times. The J gene is TRBJ2-7, the V gene TRBV29-1, with 11 bases matching TRBD1. Germline trimming cut 4 bases from V and 6 bases from J; bases unmatched to any gene: 2. The CDR3 contains 12 residues. Germline V gene data show CDR1 as SQVTM and CDR2 as ANQGSEA. CDR3 loop: CSVGTGGFEQYF. For the CDR3, the DNA is TGCAGCGTTGGGACAGGGGGCTTCGAGCAGTACTTC.

This clonotype was counted ten times or more. The V and J genes are TRBV20-1 and TRBJ1-4, with D tentatively TRBD1 (5 bases). The CDR3 consists of 15 residues. CDR1 is DFQATT and CDR2 is SNEGSKA in the germline V gene (reference sequence). Trimming cost V 3 bases and J 10 bases, with 21 bases left between them. The CDR3 bases are TGCAGTGCTAGGGGGCTCGCAGGAACACGGGGAAAACTGTTTTTT. This sequence encodes CSARGLAGTRGKLFF.

This clonotype was seen many times. The chain uses TRBV12-3 or TRBV12-4 and TRBJ2-3; 7 nucleotides align to TRBD2. CDR3 length: 15 residues. Trimming removed 6 bases from V and 1 base from J; junction bases left unmatched: 7. DNA for the CDR3: TGTGCCAGCAGGACCACTAGCGTCGGCACAGATACGCAGTATTTT. Its protein product is CASRTTSVGTDTQYF.

In this sample, this clonotype turned up a few times. The rearrangement links TRBV5-4 to TRBJ2-3, with D unclear. The CDR3 covers 13 residues. Germline CDR1 is SGHNT and CDR2 is YYREEE (reference sequence). Trimming left V 4 bases short and J 5 bases short, with 11 bases between. The CDR3 coding sequence is TGTGCCAGCAGCCCCCTTGCAGGAGATACGCAGTATTTT. Protein: CASSPLAGDTQYF. Using reference TRBV5-4 and TRBJ2-3 for the parts outside the CDR3, the full variable domain is ETGVTQSPTHLIKTRGQQVTLRCSSQSGHNTVSWYQQALGQGPQFIFQYYREEENGRGNFPPRFSGLQFPNYSSELNVNALELDDSALYLCASSPLAGDTQYFGPGTRLTVL.

This clonotype was counted at least ten times. J is TRBJ2-1 and V is TRBV7-3; D remains ambiguous. The CDR3 length is 12 residues. The germline V gene has CDR1 SGHTA and CDR2 FQGTGA. V lost 6 bases and J 7 bases, leaving 10 bases between the germline ends. CDR3 sequence reads: CASSLIGNEQFF. CDR3 nucleotides: TGTGCCAGCAGTCTCATAGGAAATGAGCAGTTCTTC.

This clonotype showed up many times. The chain joins TRBV7-2 to TRBJ2-5, with D maybe TRBD1 (5 bases). The V and J ends lost 6 bases and 1 base respectively, with 15 bases between them. Per germline, CDR1 SGHTA and CDR2 FQGNSA. The CDR3 spans 15 residues. The CDR3 here is CASSHIQAVQETQYF. In DNA form, the CDR3 reads TGTGCCAGCAGTCACATACAGGCAGTCCAAGAGACCCAGTACTTC.

In its sample, this clonotype was seen many times. This chain uses TRBV5-6 with TRBJ1-1; D not certain. The CDR3 covers 14 residues. Trimming shortened V by 0 bases and J by 3 bases, and 9 bases separated the two germline ends. CDR1 and CDR2 from the germline V gene are SGHDT and YYEEEE. This CDR3 is CASSLDSAYTEAFF. Here the CDR3 DNA reads TGTGCCAGCAGCTTGGACAGCGCCTACACTGAAGCTTTCTTT.

The sample holds many counts of this clonotype. The rearrangement joins TRBV7-9 to TRBJ2-3; 8 bases are a match to TRBD2. The CDR3 covers 16 residues. The germline CDR1 and CDR2 sequences are SEHNR and FQNEAQ (reference sequence). The J segment lost 3 bases and the V segment lost 2 bases, leaving 7 bases of the junction unmatched. The CDR3 here is CASSLRGGPSTDTQYF. The CDR3 DNA sequence: TGTGCCAGCAGCTTACGCGGGGGGCCCTCTACAGATACGCAGTATTTT.

This clonotype came up many times. This chain connects TRBV3-1 to TRBJ2-7; TRBD1 matches 9 bases. Germline V lookup: CDR1 LGHDT, CDR2 YNNKEL (reference sequence). The CDR3 is 16 amino acids. Trimming removed 4 bases from V and 4 bases from J; junction bases left unmatched: 11. CDR3 amino acids: CASSPGSGQGRYEQYF. The CDR3 DNA reads TGTGCCAGCAGCCCAGGCTCGGGACAGGGCCGTTACGAGCAGTACTTC.